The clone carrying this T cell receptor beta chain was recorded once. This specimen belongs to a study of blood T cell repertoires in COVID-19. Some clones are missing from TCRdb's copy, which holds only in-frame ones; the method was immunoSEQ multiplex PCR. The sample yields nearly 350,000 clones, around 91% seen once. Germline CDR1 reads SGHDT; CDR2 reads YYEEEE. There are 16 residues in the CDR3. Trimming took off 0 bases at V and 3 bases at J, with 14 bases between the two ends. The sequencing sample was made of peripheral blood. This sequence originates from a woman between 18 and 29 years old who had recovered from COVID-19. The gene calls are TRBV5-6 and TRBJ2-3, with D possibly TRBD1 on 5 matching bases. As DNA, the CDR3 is TGTGCCAGCAGCTTGGCAGGGTTTGGAGAAACAGATACGCAGTATTTT. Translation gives CASSLAGFGETDTQYF. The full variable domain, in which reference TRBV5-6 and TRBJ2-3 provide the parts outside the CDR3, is DAGVTQSPTHLIKTRGQQVTLRCSPKSGHDTVSWYQQALGQGPQFIFQYYEEEERQRGNFPDRFSGHQFPNYSSELNVNALLLGDSALYLCASSLAGFGETDTQYFGPGTRLTVL.